The rows below give T cell receptor beta chains drawn from one sample of a study of technical replicates of blood from a handful of donors. Assay used: immunoSEQ multiplex PCR; TCRdb lists only in-frame clones, some missing. The sample carries approximately 70,000 clones, around 94% recorded once. Sequenced: T cells isolated from PBMCs. The origin of the receptors is a human donor in good health. Both conserved end residues are part of each CDR3. The D gene is left open where the match is weak. Where a row states a size, it is once, few, many or the class of an expanded clone; other rows omit it.

.	TRBV9	once	TRBJ2-2	CASSVGGNTGELFF	TGTGCCAGCAGCGTAGGCGGTAACACCGGGGAGCTGTTTTTT
.	TRBV18	.	TRBJ2-5	CASSPSGERETQYF	TGTGCCAGCTCACCATCGGGGGAGCGGGAGACCCAGTACTTC
.	TRBV7-9	.	TRBJ2-3	CASSLILSTQYF	TGTGCCAGCAGCTTAATACTATCTACGCAGTATTTT
.	TRBV5-1	.	TRBJ2-5	CASSQTALEETQYF	TGCGCCAGCAGTCAGACAGCCTTAGAAGAGACCCAGTACTTC
.	TRBV6-1	.	TRBJ2-1	CASVIPGLSYNEQFF	TGTGCCAGCGTGATTCCGGGACTTTCCTACAATGAGCAGTTCTTC
TRBD2	TRBV9	.	TRBJ2-7	CASSASRTSGTYEQYF	TGTGCCAGCAGCGCCAGTCGGACTAGCGGGACCTACGAGCAGTACTTC
.	TRBV9	.	TRBJ2-1	CASSEDFSNEQFF	TGTGCCAGCAGCGAGGACTTCTCAAATGAGCAGTTCTTC
.	TRBV9	.	TRBJ2-5	CASSVVAEGETQYF	TGTGCCAGCAGCGTAGTGGCAGAGGGAGAGACCCAGTACTTC
.	TRBV5-1	.	TRBJ1-2	CASSARGASGYTF	TGCGCCAGCAGCGCCAGGGGTGCTAGTGGCTACACCTTC
TRBD2	TRBV5-1	.	TRBJ2-3	CASSLVGGGSTDTQYF	TGCGCCAGCAGCTTGGTTGGGGGAGGGAGCACAGATACGCAGTATTTT
TRBD2	TRBV4-2	.	TRBJ2-7	CASSQRGPGLAGVGEQYF	TGTGCCAGCAGCCAGAGAGGACCGGGACTAGCGGGAGTGGGCGAGCAGTACTTC
.	TRBV30	.	TRBJ1-2	CAWSYRGYTF	TGTGCCTGGAGTTATCGGGGCTACACCTTC
TRBD1	TRBV6-6	.	TRBJ2-7	CASSYSTIGQAYEQYF	TGTGCCAGCAGTTACTCAACAATTGGACAGGCCTACGAGCAGTACTTC
TRBD2	TRBV11-2	.	TRBJ2-3	CASSRSGREATDTQYF	TGTGCCAGCAGCCGTTCGGGGCGGGAGGCCACAGATACGCAGTATTTT
TRBD1	TRBV5-6	.	TRBJ2-7	CASSPTGNFYEQYF	TGTGCCAGCAGCCCGACAGGGAATTTCTACGAGCAGTACTTC
.	TRBV19	.	TRBJ1-1	CASLTSGHTEAFF	TGTGCCAGCCTTACCAGCGGACACACTGAAGCTTTCTTT
.	TRBV11-2	.	TRBJ1-3	CASSLGYSSGNTIYF	TGTGCCAGCAGCTTAGGGTATAGCTCTGGAAACACCATATATTTT
TRBD2	TRBV7-2	.	TRBJ2-1	CASSSAGGSYNEQFF	TGTGCCAGCAGCTCAGCGGGAGGCTCCTACAATGAGCAGTTCTTC
TRBD2	TRBV7-7	.	TRBJ2-1	CASSTSGTHNEQFF	TGTGCCAGCAGCACAAGCGGGACCCACAATGAGCAGTTCTTC
.	TRBV7-2	.	TRBJ2-5	CASSPSATLSGTQYF	TGTGCCAGCAGCCCCTCCGCGACTTTAAGTGGGACCCAGTACTTC
.	TRBV29-1	.	TRBJ2-4	CSVESPGNLAKNIQYF	TGCAGCGTTGAAAGCCCAGGGAACCTAGCCAAAAACATTCAGTACTTC
.	TRBV7-9	few	TRBJ2-7	CASSTPVDGASEQYF	TGTGCCAGCAGCACACCCGTCGACGGAGCAAGCGAGCAGTACTTC
.	TRBV10-1	.	TRBJ1-1	CASRSQGNTEAFF	TGCGCCAGCAGGTCCCAGGGGAACACTGAAGCTTTCTTT
.	TRBV28	.	TRBJ2-1	CASSFIVAVPYNEQFF	TGTGCCAGCAGTTTTATAGTTGCTGTTCCCTACAATGAGCAGTTCTTC
.	TRBV6-5	.	TRBJ2-5	CASSLGGWETQYF	TGTGCCAGCAGCCTAGGGGGTTGGGAGACCCAGTACTTC
.	TRBV5-1	.	TRBJ2-3	CASSLGGRIDTQYF	TGCGCCAGCAGCTTGGGAGGGAGGATAGATACGCAGTATTTT
.	TRBV7-9	.	TRBJ1-4	CASRTRGGDEKLFF	TGTGCCAGCAGGACGCGGGGCGGCGATGAAAAACTGTTTTTT
.	TRBV19	.	TRBJ1-3	CASSRTDRMDGNTIYF	TGTGCCAGTAGTAGGACCGACAGGATGGATGGAAACACCATATATTTT
.	TRBV19	.	TRBJ2-3	CASRPGVSTDTQYF	TGTGCCAGTAGACCCGGGGTTAGCACAGATACGCAGTATTTT
.	TRBV15	.	TRBJ1-2	CATSRVRGSHGYTF	TGTGCCACCAGCAGAGTTAGGGGCAGTCATGGCTACACCTTC
.	TRBV7-2	.	TRBJ2-2	CASSLALAGELFF	TGTGCCAGCAGCTTAGCGCTAGCCGGGGAGCTGTTTTTT
TRBD1	TRBV6-6	.	TRBJ1-2	CASRETGVDGGYGYTF	TGTGCCAGCAGGGAGACAGGGGTGGACGGGGGCTATGGCTACACCTTC
TRBD2	TRBV6-5	.	TRBJ2-1	CASSLVAGNEQFF	TGTGCCAGCAGTCTCGTAGCGGGGAATGAGCAGTTCTTC
.	TRBV10-3	.	TRBJ2-1	CAISLEYYEQFF	TGTGCCATCAGTCTAGAGTATTATGAGCAGTTCTTC
TRBD1	TRBV9	.	TRBJ2-1	CASSVGRGPYNEQFF	TGTGCCAGCAGCGTAGGCAGGGGGCCCTACAATGAGCAGTTCTTC
TRBD1	TRBV19	.	TRBJ2-7	CASSGDRELVHEQYF	TGTGCCAGTAGTGGAGACAGGGAATTGGTCCACGAGCAGTACTTC
TRBD1	TRBV25-1	.	TRBJ2-3	CASGQGFVTDTQYF	TGTGCCAGCGGACAGGGGTTTGTCACAGATACGCAGTATTTT
TRBD2	TRBV6-4	.	TRBJ2-1	CASSYDLTSGEAHEQFF	TGTGCCAGCAGCTACGACTTGACTAGCGGGGAGGCACATGAGCAGTTCTTC
TRBD1	TRBV11-2	.	TRBJ2-7	CASSSMGGQGAYEQYF	TGTGCCAGCAGCTCCATGGGGGGACAGGGGGCCTACGAGCAGTACTTC
.	TRBV5-4	.	TRBJ1-4	CASSPRANINEKLFF	TGTGCCAGCAGCCCGCGGGCTAATATTAATGAAAAACTGTTTTTT
.	TRBV5-4	.	TRBJ2-1	CASSLESSYNEQFF	TGTGCCAGCAGCTTGGAGAGCTCCTACAATGAGCAGTTCTTC
.	TRBV27	once	TRBJ1-2	CASSLGAGDYGYTF	TGTGCCAGCAGTTTAGGGGCAGGGGACTATGGCTACACCTTC
.	TRBV25-1	.	TRBJ1-3	CASSLGGGNTIYF	TGTGCCAGCAGTTTAGGCGGGGGGAACACCATATATTTT
.	TRBV9	.	TRBJ2-6	CASSGTSSGANVLTF	TGTGCCAGCAGCGGAACAAGCTCTGGGGCCAACGTCCTGACTTTC
.	TRBV2	.	TRBJ2-4	CASLTRGRGKNIQYF	TGTGCCAGCCTTACCAGGGGACGCGGCAAAAACATTCAGTACTTC
.	TRBV9	.	TRBJ2-1	CASSGVTGYNEQFF	TGTGCCAGCAGCGGAGTTACAGGGTACAATGAGCAGTTCTTC
TRBD1	TRBV9	.	TRBJ1-2	CASSVGQGGYTF	TGTGCCAGCAGCGTAGGACAGGGGGGCTACACCTTC
.	TRBV6-6	few	TRBJ2-7	CASSYSAFYEQYF	TGTGCCAGCAGTTACTCAGCGTTCTACGAGCAGTACTTC
TRBD2	TRBV7-3	.	TRBJ2-7	CASSPQASGNPYEQYF	TGTGCCAGCAGCCCCCAGGCTAGCGGTAATCCCTACGAGCAGTACTTC
.	TRBV20-1	.	TRBJ2-1	CSAHREEQFF	TGCAGTGCTCACAGGGAAGAGCAGTTCTTC
TRBD2	TRBV5-1	.	TRBJ2-7	CASSLGEWEGLESYEQYF	TGCGCCAGCAGCTTGGGCGAGTGGGAGGGCCTGGAGTCCTACGAGCAGTACTTC
TRBD2	TRBV9	.	TRBJ2-5	CASTRAGGYETQYF	TGTGCCAGCACTAGAGCGGGAGGGTATGAGACCCAGTACTTC